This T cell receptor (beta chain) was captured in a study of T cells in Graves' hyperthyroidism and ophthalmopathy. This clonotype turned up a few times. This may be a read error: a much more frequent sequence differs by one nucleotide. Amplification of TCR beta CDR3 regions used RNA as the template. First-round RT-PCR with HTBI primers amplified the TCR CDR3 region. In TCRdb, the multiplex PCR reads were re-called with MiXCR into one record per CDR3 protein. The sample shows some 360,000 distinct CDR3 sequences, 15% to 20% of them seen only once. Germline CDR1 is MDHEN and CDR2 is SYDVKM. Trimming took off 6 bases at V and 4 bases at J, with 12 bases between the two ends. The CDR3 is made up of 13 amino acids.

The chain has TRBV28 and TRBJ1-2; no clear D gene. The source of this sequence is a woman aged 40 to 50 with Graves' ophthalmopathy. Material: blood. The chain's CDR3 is CASSPIGIYGYTF. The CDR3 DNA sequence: TGTGCCAGCAGCCCGATAGGGATCTATGGCTACACCTTC.